Below are 16 T cell receptor beta chains sequenced from a single sample in a study of beta chain features in type 1 diabetes. The investigators reverse transcribed all of the isolated RNA, so they sequenced expressed TCRB transcripts. Produced via immunoSEQ multiplex PCR; TCRdb's table is partial and in-frame only. The table includes around 40,000 clones, 51% detected once. Sequencing was performed on Tregs from blood. The receptors shown here come from a woman younger than 30 in good health.

The sample holds a few counts of this clone. The V gene is TRBV29-1, the J gene TRBJ2-7; D possibly corresponds to TRBD1 (6 bases). The germline gives CDR1 SQVTM, CDR2 ANQGSEA. V was clipped by 2 bases and J by 5 bases, with 10 bases between them. CDR3 length: 12 residues. The CDR3 is CSVELGANEQYF. CDR3 in DNA: TGCAGCGTTGAATTGGGGGCCAACGAGCAGTACTTC.

This rearrangement joins TRBV6-6 to TRBJ2-1, with 7 nucleotides matching TRBD2. There are 15 residues in the CDR3. The junction had 11 bases not matched to a gene; V was cut back by 2 bases and J by 10 bases. Germline assignment: CDR1 MNHNY and CDR2 SVGAGI (reference sequence). The CDR3 protein is CASSYGRDRGHEQFF. In DNA form, the CDR3 reads TGTGCCAGCAGTTACGGGAGGGATAGAGGTCACGAGCAGTTCTTC.

The chain employs TRBV7-2 and TRBJ2-1; weak D call: TRBD2 (6 bases). The V gene lost 1 base and the J gene lost 8 bases, with 15 bases spanning the gap. In germline, CDR1 is SGHTA, CDR2 FQGNSA. The CDR3 extends over 15 amino acids. CDR3 sequence (DNA): TGTGCCAGCAGCTTAGTATCGGGAGTAAGGGATGAGCAGTTCTTC. It yields the protein CASSLVSGVRDEQFF. Full variable domain (missing parts from reference TRBV7-2 and TRBJ2-1): GAGVSQSPSNKVTEKGKDVELRCDPISGHTALYWYRQSLGQGLEFLIYFQGNSAPDKSGLPSDRFSAERTGGSVSTLTIQRTQQEDSAVYLCASSLVSGVRDEQFFGPGTRLTVL.

The V and J genes are TRBV7-9 and TRBJ2-3; TRBD2 aligns across 16 bases. V trimming: 4 bases; J trimming: 6 bases; junction bases outside the gene matches: 7. The CDR3 loop spans 17 amino acids. Germline V gene lookup returns CDR1 SEHNR and CDR2 FQNEAQ (reference sequence). The CDR3 protein is CASSSGLAGGPVDTQYF. Here the CDR3 DNA reads TGTGCCAGCAGCTCGGGACTAGCGGGAGGGCCGGTGGATACGCAGTATTTT. The variable domain in full, completed from reference TRBV7-9 and TRBJ2-3, reads DTGVSQNPRHKITKRGQNVTFRCDPISEHNRLYWYRQTLGQGPEFLTYFQNEAQLEKSRLLSDRFSAERPKGSFSTLEIQRTEQGDSAMYLCASSSGLAGGPVDTQYFGPGTRLTVL.

This clone was observed a few times. This sequence joins TRBV7-9 and TRBJ1-1; D remains unclear. Germline V CDR1 and CDR2: SEHNR, FQNEAQ (reference sequence). The CDR3 spans 14 residues. Trimming took off 1 base at V and 4 bases at J, with 10 bases between the two ends. CDR3 residues: CASSLGLGSTEAFF. DNA for the CDR3: TGTGCCAGCAGCTTAGGGCTCGGGAGCACTGAAGCTTTCTTT.

The chain recombines TRBV7-2 with TRBJ1-2, with 7 nucleotides matching TRBD1. J gave up 10 bases and V 1 base, and 15 bases lay outside the gene matches. The CDR3 has 16 residues. Per germline, CDR1 SGHTA and CDR2 FQGNSA. The CDR3 nucleotides read TGTGCCAGCAGCTTAGGCCCCATTCACACCGGGACAGACTACACCTTC. It translates to CASSLGPIHTGTDYTF.

CDR3 loop: CASSLGGGYNEQFF. In nucleotides, the CDR3 is TGTGCCAGCAGCTTAGGGGGGGGCTACAATGAGCAGTTCTTC. The chain links TRBV7-2 to TRBJ2-1; 7 nucleotides match TRBD2. The trim removed 1 base at V and 3 bases at J, leaving 0 bases unmatched. Germline V lookup: CDR1 SGHTA, CDR2 FQGNSA. This CDR3 region has 14 residues. The full variable domain, in which reference TRBV7-2 and TRBJ2-1 provide the parts outside the CDR3, is GAGVSQSPSNKVTEKGKDVELRCDPISGHTALYWYRQSLGQGLEFLIYFQGNSAPDKSGLPSDRFSAERTGGSVSTLTIQRTQQEDSAVYLCASSLGGGYNEQFFGPGTRLTVL.

This sequence joins TRBV12-5 and TRBJ2-3; 8 bases are a match to TRBD1. The CDR3 is made up of 14 amino acids. Germline CDR1 reads LGHNT; CDR2 reads FRNRAP. V was pared by 7 bases and J by 1 base, with 4 bases of the junction left unmatched. This chain's CDR3 is CASALGQGTDTQYF. The DNA for the CDR3 is TGTGCTAGTGCCCTGGGACAGGGCACAGATACGCAGTATTTT.

This clone occurred a few times. This rearrangement joins TRBV6-1 to TRBJ1-2, with D tentatively TRBD1 (6 bases). The CDR3 spans 16 residues. Germline V lookup: CDR1 MNHNS, CDR2 SASEGT. Trimming took off 4 bases at V and 2 bases at J, with 17 bases between the two ends. CDR3 amino acids: CASSGTAIRRNYGYTF. The CDR3, as DNA: TGTGCCAGCAGTGGGACAGCGATACGTCGAAACTATGGCTACACCTTC.

This chain connects TRBV4-2 to TRBJ2-1, with D maybe TRBD2 (6 bases). Germline V lookup: CDR1 LGHNA, CDR2 YNFKEQ. The CDR3 is made up of 17 amino acids. V was trimmed by 3 bases and J by 0 bases, leaving 15 bases between them. The CDR3 loop reads CASSQTDSGSSYNEQFF. In DNA form, the CDR3 reads TGTGCCAGCAGCCAGACCGATAGCGGCAGCTCCTACAATGAGCAGTTCTTC.

The J gene is TRBJ2-7, the V gene TRBV7-9; TRBD2 matches 7 bases. CDR3 length equals 14 residues. CDR1 and CDR2 (germline): SEHNR, FQNEAQ (reference sequence). V shed 2 bases, J shed 3 bases, and the junction held 4 bases outside the gene matches. In nucleotides, the CDR3 is TGTGCCAGCAGCTTACGGACTAGAGGCTACGAGCAGTACTTC. Translated, it gives CASSLRTRGYEQYF.

J is TRBJ1-6 and V is TRBV28, with TRBD1 identical over 7 bases. V dropped 6 bases and J dropped 8; count of bases not matched to a gene: 4. Germline V gives CDR1 MDHEN, CDR2 SYDVKM. The CDR3 runs to 13 residues. CDR3: CASSRQGYSPLHF. CDR3 DNA sequence: TGTGCCAGCAGCCGACAGGGCTATTCACCCCTCCACTTT.

This chain connects TRBV18 to TRBJ1-4; TRBD1 might be the D (5 bases). CDR1 KGHSH and CDR2 LQKENI come from the germline V gene. Trimming removed 6 bases at V and 2 bases at J, with 16 bases between. The CDR3 contains 16 residues. CDR3: CASSRHRGSTNEKLFF. CDR3 bases: TGTGCCAGCTCTCGGCACCGGGGGTCGACTAATGAAAAACTGTTTTTT.

The chain combines TRBV6-1 with TRBJ1-2; D is perhaps TRBD1 (6 bases). Trimming pared 4 bases from V and 2 bases from J, leaving 14 bases between. The germline V gene has CDR1 MNHNS and CDR2 SASEGT. The CDR3 runs to 15 residues. CDR3 sequence (DNA): TGTGCCAGCAGTGCCCGGACAGTGGAAAACTATGGCTACACCTTC. It translates to CASSARTVENYGYTF.

The chain carries TRBV6-1 and TRBJ2-2, with D possibly being TRBD1 (6 bases). CDR1 is MNHNS and CDR2 is SASEGT in the germline V gene. Trimming left V 6 bases short and J 2 bases short, with 10 bases between. The CDR3 covers 14 residues. The CDR3 reads CASRKQGNTGELFF. The CDR3, as DNA: TGTGCCAGCAGGAAACAGGGAAACACCGGGGAGCTGTTTTTT.

This sequence joins TRBV7-9 and TRBJ2-7, with a tentative D call TRBD1 (5 bases). Looked up from germline, CDR1 is SEHNR and CDR2 is FQNEAQ (reference sequence). V was clipped by 5 bases and J by 0 bases, with 11 bases between them. The CDR3 runs to 14 residues. CDR3 sequence: CASSRKTDSYEQYF. CDR3 nucleotide sequence: TGTGCCAGCAGCCGGAAGACAGACTCCTACGAGCAGTACTTC.